The 15 T cell receptor beta chains below were found in one sample sequenced in a study of post-analysis software for immune sequencing data (dated by TCRdb to between 2014 and 2016). The paper as a whole reports these results and caveats: Patients showed significantly higher frequencies than controls for five TRBV segments, among them TRBV5-6, TRBV5-1 and TRBV20-1.

The library was obtained by PCR. The instrument was an Illumina HiSeq 2500. Unique molecular identifiers were incorporated into TCR beta cDNA libraries to reduce PCR and sequencing biases. TCRdb ran its own pipeline on the public reads, namely fastp trimming at Q25 and MiXCR clone calling, and kept in-frame beta chains. Rows are combined by CDR3 protein, so each entry shows the most common genes and DNA. For this sample the table gives roughly 570,000 distinct CDR3 sequences, of which less than 40% were detected only once. 5% to 6% of the sample is held by the ten biggest clonotypes. No antigen has been identified for these receptors. The source material was blood. Receptor source: a girl under 18 with multiple sclerosis.

This chain joins TRBV7-9 and TRBJ2-1; D might be TRBD1 or TRBD2, each matching 5 bases. The germline V and J ends were trimmed by 10 bases and 2 bases, with 21 bases remaining between them. Germline V lookup: CDR1 SEHNR, CDR2 FQNEAQ (reference sequence). The CDR3 contains 16 residues. The CDR3 nucleotides are TGTGCCACCTCCCCGGGACCGGGGCCAACCTACAATGAGCAGTTCTTC. Amino acids: CATSPGPGPTYNEQFF.

This clonotype appeared a single time. This rearrangement joins TRBV28 to TRBJ1-2; possible D gene TRBD1, 5 bases. CDR1 and CDR2 from the germline V gene are MDHEN and SYDVKM. V lost 6 bases and J lost 4, with 15 bases in between. CDR3 length: 14 amino acids. CDR3 residues: CASRGRARGYGYTF. The CDR3 DNA sequence: TGTGCCAGCAGGGGCCGGGCGAGGGGCTATGGCTACACCTTC.

The rearrangement joins TRBV11-2 to TRBJ2-2; a possible D gene is TRBD2 (5 bases). The germline gives CDR1 SGHAT, CDR2 FQNNGV. The ends were cut back, 11 bases at V and 1 base at J, with 14 bases in the middle. The CDR3 length is 14 residues. This chain's CDR3 is CAHLVGVNTGELFF. The CDR3 region has the DNA TGTGCCCACCTCGTCGGGGTGAACACCGGGGAGCTGTTTTTT.

This clonotype was counted between two and nine times. The genes are TRBV7-9 and TRBJ2-1; 9 bases are shared with TRBD2. Germline-derived CDR1 and CDR2 are SEHNR and FQNEAQ (reference sequence). The V gene end was trimmed by 1 base and the J gene end by 7 bases; junction bases not matched to a gene: 8. The CDR3 is made up of 16 amino acids. The CDR3 DNA follows: TGTGCCAGCAGCTTAGTGTCCAGGCTAGCGGGGAATGAGCAGTTCTTC. It specifies CASSLVSRLAGNEQFF.

This clonotype was seen only a few times. The chain carries TRBV10-3 and TRBJ2-1; possibly TRBD2 for D (6 bases). Per germline, CDR1 ENHRY and CDR2 SYGVKD. The CDR3 contains 14 residues. The V end was cut by 6 bases, the J end by 8 bases, with 17 bases between. The DNA for the CDR3 is TGTGCCATCAGGGGAGTGGAGGGGAGCGATGAGCAGTTCTTC. Translation gives CAIRGVEGSDEQFF.

Note on this clonotype: At one of its ends the junction is not consistent with the germline gene, which may arise from a read error. This chain links TRBV5-6 with TRBJ2-1, with D possibly being TRBD1 or TRBD2 (6 bases each). CDR1 and CDR2 from the germline V gene are SGHDT and YYEEEE. CDR3 length: 15 residues. The CDR3 region is CANSLFGGRNNEQFF. DNA for the CDR3: TGTGCCAACAGCTTGTTCGGGGGCCGGAACAATGAGCAGTTCTTC.

V is TRBV5-6 and J is TRBJ2-3; the match to TRBD2 covers 11 bases. The trim removed 5 bases at V and 4 bases at J, leaving 9 bases unmatched. The CDR3 consists of 16 residues. Germline assignment: CDR1 SGHDT and CDR2 YYEEEE. CDR3 protein: CASSLNLAGGADTQYF. In DNA, the CDR3 is TGTGCCAGCAGTCTTAACCTAGCGGGAGGCGCAGATACGCAGTATTTT. Complete variable domain (other parts from reference TRBV5-6 and TRBJ2-3): DAGVTQSPTHLIKTRGQQVTLRCSPKSGHDTVSWYQQALGQGPQFIFQYYEEEERQRGNFPDRFSGHQFPNYSSELNVNALLLGDSALYLCASSLNLAGGADTQYFGPGTRLTVL.

The genes are TRBV5-1 and TRBJ1-2; no clear D gene. CDR3 length equals 14 residues. Trimming left V 5 bases short and J 4 bases short, with 15 bases between. CDR1 and CDR2 (germline): SGHRS, YFSETQ. CDR3 in DNA: TGCGCCAGCAGTAGCCGGACGGCCAGCTATGGCTACACCTTC. This gives the protein CASSSRTASYGYTF.

The chain links TRBV6-6 to TRBJ2-7; 8 bases are shared with TRBD1. CDR3 size: 13 residues. Trimming removed 6 bases from V and 3 bases from J; junction bases left unmatched: 4. Germline CDR1 and CDR2: MNHNY and SVGAGI (reference sequence). The CDR3 DNA is TGTGCCAGCAGGGTAACAGGGGGCTACGAGCAGTACTTC. Translating it yields CASRVTGGYEQYF.

V gene TRBV5-1 combines with J gene TRBJ2-7; 10 bases map to TRBD2. The J call may be in error: the DNA end matches TRBJ2-5 better. Germline CDR1 reads SGHRS; CDR2 reads YFSETQ. The CDR3 has 15 residues. The CDR3 sequence: CASSFQLAGRETQYF. As DNA, the CDR3 is TGCGCCAGCAGCTTCCAACTAGCGGGGAGAGAGACCCAGTACTTC.

This clonotype was seen a handful of times. The V gene is TRBV20-1, the J gene TRBJ2-3; 11 positions match TRBD2. This CDR3 contains 14 residues. The V and J ends lost 0 bases and 6 bases, in that order; junction bases with no gene match: 2. CDR1 and CDR2 from the germline V gene are DFQATT and SNEGSKA (reference sequence). The CDR3 sequence is CSAREASGGDTQYF. The CDR3 bases are TGCAGTGCTAGAGAGGCTAGCGGGGGGGATACGCAGTATTTT.

The chain carries TRBV6-1 and TRBJ2-2; no clear D gene. The CDR3 totals 14 residues. The V gene's germline CDR1 is MNHNS and CDR2 SASEGT. V lost 2 bases and J 7 bases, leaving 11 bases between the germline ends. The CDR3 is CASSERVVSGELFF. In nucleotides, the CDR3 is TGTGCCAGCAGTGAACGCGTAGTTAGCGGGGAGCTGTTTTTT.

V and J are TRBV3-1 and TRBJ1-1; 7 bases agree with TRBD1. V gave up 3 bases and J gave up 5 bases; unmatched junction bases: 6. The CDR3 totals 14 residues. Germline assignment: CDR1 LGHDT and CDR2 YNNKEL (reference sequence). CDR3 protein: CASSHSTGRTEAFF. The DNA of the CDR3 is TGTGCCAGCAGCCACTCGACAGGGCGAACTGAAGCTTTCTTT.

V gene TRBV7-8 combines with J gene TRBJ2-7; 10 nucleotides agree with TRBD1. This CDR3 has 17 amino acids. V lost 4 bases to trimming and J lost 2 bases; unmatched junction nucleotides: 11. Per germline, CDR1 SGHVS and CDR2 FQNEAQ. This CDR3 reads CASSSLSGTGATYEQYF. CDR3 sequence (DNA): TGTGCCAGCAGCTCCCTTTCAGGGACAGGGGCCACCTACGAGCAGTACTTC.

CDR3 nucleotide sequence: TGTGCCAGCAGTTTATCCATGGACTACCTGACTCCCTACGAGCAGTACTTC. This gives the protein CASSLSMDYLTPYEQYF. This chain links TRBV27 with TRBJ2-7; the D gene is possibly TRBD2 (6 bases). Trimming pared 0 bases from V and 2 bases from J, leaving 17 bases between. Germline lookup yields CDR1 MNHEY and CDR2 SMNVEV (reference sequence). This CDR3 region has 17 residues.